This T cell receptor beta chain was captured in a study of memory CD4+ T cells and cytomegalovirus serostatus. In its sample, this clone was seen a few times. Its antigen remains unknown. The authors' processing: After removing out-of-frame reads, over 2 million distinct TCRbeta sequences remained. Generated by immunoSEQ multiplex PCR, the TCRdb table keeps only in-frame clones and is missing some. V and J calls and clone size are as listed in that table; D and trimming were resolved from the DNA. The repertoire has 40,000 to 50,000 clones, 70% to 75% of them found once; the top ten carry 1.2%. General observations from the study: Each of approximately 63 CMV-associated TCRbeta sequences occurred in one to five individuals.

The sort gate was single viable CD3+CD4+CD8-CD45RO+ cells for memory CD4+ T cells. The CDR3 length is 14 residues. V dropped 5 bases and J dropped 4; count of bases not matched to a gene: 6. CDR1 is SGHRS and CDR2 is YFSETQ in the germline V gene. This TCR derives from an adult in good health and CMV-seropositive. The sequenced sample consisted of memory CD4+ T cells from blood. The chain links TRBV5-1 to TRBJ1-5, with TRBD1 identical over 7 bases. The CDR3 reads CASRAGTDNQPQHF. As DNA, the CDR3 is TGCGCCAGCAGGGCCGGGACAGATAATCAGCCCCAGCATTTT.